These 31 T cell receptor beta chains share one sample of origin, sequenced in a study of post-analysis software for immune sequencing data. General study results and limits: Compared with controls, patients had more of 4 or 5 TRBV segments, including TRBV5-6, TRBV5-1 and TRBV20-1.

Their antigens remain unidentified. The TCR beta cDNA libraries carried unique molecular identifiers. TCRdb reprocessed the PCR reads via MiXCR and lists one record per CDR3 protein. The sample lists about half a million distinct CDR3 sequences; under 55% were seen once. Sequenced sample: blood. The receptors here all came from a girl aged 5-17 years with multiple sclerosis.

The V gene is TRBV7-2, the J gene TRBJ2-1, with D tentatively TRBD2 (5 bases). V was clipped by 5 bases and J by 7 bases, with 12 bases between them. This CDR3 spans 13 amino acids. From germline, CDR1 is SGHTA and CDR2 FQGNSA. Here the CDR3 reads CASSLRTQNEQFF. The CDR3 DNA is TGTGCCAGCAGCCTCCGGACTCAGAATGAGCAGTTCTTC.

This clonotype was seen just once. This chain joins TRBV14 and TRBJ2-1, with unresolved D. The length of the CDR3 is 13 residues. The V end lost 3 bases, the J end lost 8 bases, and 11 bases lay between the germline ends. Looked up from germline, CDR1 is SGHDN and CDR2 is FVKESK. The DNA for the CDR3 is TGTGCCAGCAGCCACCCCTTGAGAGATGAGCAGTTCTTC. Residues: CASSHPLRDEQFF.

This clonotype was observed a handful of times. The genes are TRBV4-2 and TRBJ2-7; 11 positions match TRBD2. Per germline, CDR1 LGHNA and CDR2 YNFKEQ. The CDR3 loop spans 15 amino acids. J lost 1 base, V lost 6 bases, and 5 bases had no gene match. CDR3: CASSEGLAASYEQYF. Here the CDR3 DNA reads TGTGCCAGCAGTGAGGGACTAGCGGCGTCCTACGAGCAGTACTTC.

This clonotype occurred a few times. The genes are TRBV20-1 and TRBJ2-7; 8 positions match TRBD2. This CDR3 has 13 amino acids. CDR1 and CDR2 (germline): DFQATT, SNEGSKA (reference sequence). V trimming: 6 bases; J trimming: 2 bases; junction bases outside the gene matches: 6. CDR3 amino acids: CSAHSGAAYEQYF. The CDR3 DNA reads TGCAGTGCCCATAGCGGGGCTGCCTACGAGCAGTACTTC.

The V call is TRBV20-1, the J call TRBJ2-1; the match to TRBD2 covers 8 bases. The CDR3 runs 13 residues. Germline V gene data show CDR1 as DFQATT and CDR2 as SNEGSKA (reference sequence). J was trimmed by 3 bases and V by 2 bases; bases with no gene match: 0. The CDR3 loop reads CSARSGSYNEQFF. Here the CDR3 DNA reads TGCAGTGCTAGAAGCGGGAGCTACAATGAGCAGTTCTTC.

The J gene is TRBJ1-5, the V gene TRBV9; 9 bases are a match to TRBD1. Germline V gene data show CDR1 as SGDLS and CDR2 as YYNGEE. Unmatched junction bases numbered 4, after V lost 3 bases and J lost 6 bases. The CDR3 is 14 amino acids. In nucleotides, the CDR3 is TGTGCCAGCAGCGCCGGACAGGGGAGTCAGCCCCAGCATTTT. Translation: CASSAGQGSQPQHF.

This rearrangement joins TRBV7-3 to TRBJ2-5; D uncertain. This CDR3 region has 16 residues. Per the germline V gene, CDR1 is SGHTA and CDR2 is FQGTGA. V was pared by 5 bases and J by 2 bases, with 18 bases between. CDR3 nucleotides: TGTGCCAGCAGCCCTGGGTCCCAGAGTATACAAGAGACCCAGTACTTC. It is translated as CASSPGSQSIQETQYF.

The chain is built from TRBV27 and TRBJ2-3; D gene ambiguous. CDR3 length equals 13 residues. Trimming took off 2 bases at V and 4 bases at J, with 7 bases between the two ends. Looked up from germline, CDR1 is MNHEY and CDR2 is SMNVEV (reference sequence). The DNA of the CDR3 is TGTGCCAGCAGTTTAATCCGGGCAGATACGCAGTATTTT. Protein product: CASSLIRADTQYF.

The chain recombines TRBV20-1 with TRBJ2-7, with 8 bases that match TRBD2. Germline trimming cut 5 bases from V and 0 bases from J; bases unmatched to any gene: 12. The CDR3 loop spans 16 amino acids. Germline CDR1 DFQATT, CDR2 SNEGSKA (reference sequence). The CDR3 nucleotides read TGCAGTGCTTCTCCGGGACTAGATCTGAGCTCCTACGAGCAGTACTTC. Amino acid sequence: CSASPGLDLSSYEQYF.

This clonotype has more than one count but fewer than ten. CDR3 residues: CSAKGAAGRYEQYF. CDR3 DNA sequence: TGCAGTGCTAAAGGGGCAGCGGGACGGTACGAGCAGTACTTC. V usage is TRBV20-1 and J usage is TRBJ2-7; TRBD2 matches 7 bases. J was trimmed by 4 bases and V by 4 bases; bases with no gene match: 10. This CDR3 has 14 amino acids. Looked up from germline, CDR1 is DFQATT and CDR2 is SNEGSKA (reference sequence).

The gene calls are TRBV6-5 and TRBJ1-6; no clear D. The CDR3 sequence is 16 residues long. The V end was cut by 6 bases, the J end by 6 bases, with 18 bases between. CDR1 and CDR2 (germline): MNHEY, SVGAGI. As DNA, the CDR3 is TGTGCCAGCAGCCGACGGACGGACGCGAGTAATTCACCCCTCCACTTT. Translated, it gives CASSRRTDASNSPLHF.

This clonotype was seen a few times. This chain joins TRBV20-1 and TRBJ1-2; D is unresolved. The CDR3 length is 16 residues. CDR1 and CDR2 from the germline V gene are DFQATT and SNEGSKA (reference sequence). The germline V and J ends were trimmed by 1 base and 1 base, with 16 bases remaining between them. The DNA of the CDR3 is TGCAGTGCTAGAGTGGCCAGTCAGTACTTTAACTATGGCTACACCTTC. Its translation: CSARVASQYFNYGYTF.

This clonotype was picked up one time. J is TRBJ1-2 and V is TRBV5-1; perhaps TRBD1 as D (5 bases). From germline, CDR1 is SGHRS and CDR2 YFSETQ. The CDR3 loop spans 14 amino acids. The ends were cut back, 4 bases at V and 6 bases at J, with 16 bases in the middle. The CDR3 bases are TGCGCCAGCAGCCCGGCCGGCAGGGCAAATGGCTACACCTTC. This encodes CASSPAGRANGYTF.

This sequence joins TRBV6-1 and TRBJ2-1, with TRBD1 as a possible D gene (6 bases). Germline loops: CDR1 MNHNS, CDR2 SASEGT. This CDR3 is 14 amino acids long. The V end was cut by 1 base, the J end by 10 bases, with 14 bases between. The CDR3 here is CASSEVGRGEEQFF. The CDR3 DNA reads as TGTGCCAGCAGTGAAGTTGGCAGGGGAGAGGAGCAGTTCTTC.

The rearrangement uses TRBV5-5 and TRBJ2-7; 7 bases match TRBD2. Losses at the gene ends were 3 bases for V and 4 bases for J; bases not matched to a gene: 7. Germline V gene lookup returns CDR1 SGHKS and CDR2 YYEKEE (reference sequence). There are 14 residues in the CDR3. The DNA for the CDR3 is TGTGCCAGCAGCTCCTCCGGGACTACGTACGAGCAGTACTTC. It is translated as CASSSSGTTYEQYF.

V gene TRBV10-3 combines with J gene TRBJ2-3, with D maybe TRBD2 (5 bases). The CDR3 extends over 11 amino acids. The V end lost 3 bases, the J end lost 10 bases, and 8 bases lay between the germline ends. Germline V gives CDR1 ENHRY, CDR2 SYGVKD. The CDR3 coding sequence is TGTGCCATCAGTGATCCGGAGGCGCAGTATTTT. Its protein is CAISDPEAQYF.

This clonotype has a single count. The V and J genes are TRBV10-3 and TRBJ2-5; D may match TRBD1 or TRBD2 (6 bases each). V was shortened by 5 bases and J by 3 bases, with 16 bases between the two germline ends. Germline V gene lookup returns CDR1 ENHRY and CDR2 SYGVKD. The CDR3 has 15 residues. The DNA of the CDR3 is TGTGCCATCAGTCCCTTGGGGGGCGCAGAAGAGACCCAGTACTTC. This codes for CAISPLGGAEETQYF.

CDR3 bases: TGTGCCAGCAGCCGGGACTTTAGGGGCTACGAGCAGTACTTC. This encodes CASSRDFRGYEQYF. The genes are TRBV5-6 and TRBJ2-7; tentatively, D is TRBD2 (6 bases). The CDR3 contains 14 residues. Germline CDR1 and CDR2: SGHDT and YYEEEE. Between the trimmed V and J ends, which lost 4 bases and 3 bases, there was a span of 14 bases.

The chain has TRBV7-9 and TRBJ1-2, with D possibly matching TRBD1 (6 bases). Trimming shortened V by 5 bases and J by 8 bases, and 24 bases separated the two germline ends. Germline V gene lookup returns CDR1 SEHNR and CDR2 FQNEAQ (reference sequence). This CDR3 contains 16 residues. The CDR3: CASSMARGGYIDGYTF. DNA for the CDR3: TGTGCCAGCAGCATGGCTAGGGGGGGATATATAGACGGCTACACCTTC.

This clonotype showed up just once. The CDR3 bases are TGTGCCAGCAGAAAGGGGACAGGAGGGTATGAGACCCAGTACTTC. Translating gives CASRKGTGGYETQYF. The V and J genes are TRBV28 and TRBJ2-7, with 8 bases lining up with TRBD1. The J call may be mistaken, given a closer DNA end match to TRBJ2-5. This CDR3 region has 15 residues. In germline, CDR1 is MDHEN, CDR2 SYDVKM.

V gene TRBV11-2 combines with J gene TRBJ1-1; the D gene is possibly TRBD1 (6 bases). The CDR3 totals 14 residues. Per the germline V gene, CDR1 is SGHAT and CDR2 is FQNNGV. V lost 0 bases, J lost 10 bases, and 15 bases lay in between. The CDR3 DNA sequence: TGTGCCAGCAGCTTAGACAGCCAAACAGGGAGAGCTTTCTTT. As protein: CASSLDSQTGRAFF.

This clonotype has more than one count but fewer than ten. The J gene is TRBJ2-7, the V gene TRBV20-1, with D maybe TRBD1 (6 bases). Germline V gene data show CDR1 as DFQATT and CDR2 as SNEGSKA (reference sequence). There are 13 residues in the CDR3. Trimming pared 7 bases from V and 0 bases from J, leaving 13 bases between. The CDR3 protein is CSGEDRHSYEQYF. The CDR3 DNA follows: TGCAGTGGAGAGGACAGACACTCCTACGAGCAGTACTTC.

This clonotype was picked up one time. The V call is TRBV30, the J call TRBJ2-2; TRBD2 is a possible D gene (6 bases). Germline V CDR1 and CDR2: GTSNPN, SVGIG (reference sequence). The CDR3 runs 14 residues. The CDR3 DNA reads TGTGCTCGGACGCGGGACGGGAACACCGGGGAGCTGTTTTTT. Translation gives CARTRDGNTGELFF.

This sequence joins TRBV24-1 and TRBJ2-1; weak D call: TRBD2 (5 bases). The CDR3 length is 15 residues. V was pared by 0 bases and J by 9 bases, with 14 bases between. Germline CDR1 reads KGHDR; CDR2 reads SFDVKD. In DNA, the CDR3 is TGTGCCACCAGTGATTTGTCACTAGATTCGGGTGAGCAGTTCTTC. Protein product: CATSDLSLDSGEQFF.

In this sample, this clonotype turned up a few times. The chain has TRBV5-1 and TRBJ1-2, with TRBD1 matching over 8 bases. Germline V CDR1 and CDR2: SGHRS, YFSETQ. The CDR3 runs to 16 residues. V lost 4 bases and J lost 5; bases outside the gene matches: 13. The CDR3 reads CASSPDRAPLGYGYTF. The CDR3 coding sequence is TGCGCCAGCAGCCCGGACAGGGCTCCTTTAGGGTATGGCTACACCTTC.

The chain recombines TRBV4-1 with TRBJ1-5; D may be TRBD1 (6 bases). The CDR3 consists of 14 residues. The germline CDR1 and CDR2 sequences are MGHRA and YSYEKL. Trimming shortened V by 1 base and J by 7 bases, and 11 bases separated the two germline ends. As DNA, the CDR3 is TGCGCCAGCAGCCAAGCGTCAGGGGTCCAGCCCCAGCATTTT. It codes for CASSQASGVQPQHF.

The J gene is TRBJ2-5, the V gene TRBV6-1; no definite D call. V lost 2 bases, J lost 5 bases, and 15 bases lay in between. From germline, CDR1 is MNHNS and CDR2 SASEGT. This CDR3 region has 15 residues. The CDR3 sequence: CASSERPVGWETQYF. The CDR3 DNA follows: TGTGCCAGCAGTGAACGGCCGGTTGGGTGGGAGACCCAGTACTTC.

V gene TRBV28 combines with J gene TRBJ2-3; D is unclear. CDR3 length: 15 amino acids. Germline CDR1 and CDR2: MDHEN and SYDVKM. V gave up 5 bases and J gave up 0 bases, with 12 bases separating them. CDR3 protein: CASSRLLPSTDTQYF. In DNA, the CDR3 is TGTGCCAGCAGTCGTCTTCTGCCTAGCACAGATACGCAGTATTTT. Full variable domain (outside the CDR3, taken from reference TRBV28 and TRBJ2-3): DVKVTQSSRYLVKRTGEKVFLECVQDMDHENMFWYRQDPGLGLRLIYFSYDVKMKEKGDIPEGYSVSREKKERFSLILESASTNQTSMYLCASSRLLPSTDTQYFGPGTRLTVL.

This clonotype appeared a few times. J is TRBJ1-6 and V is TRBV7-9, with 11 bases that match TRBD1. CDR3 length: 16 residues. Germline CDR1 is SEHNR and CDR2 is FQNEAQ (reference sequence). Unmatched junction bases numbered 3, after V lost 8 bases and J lost 0 bases. CDR3: CASGTGGSSYNSPLHF. In nucleotides, the CDR3 is TGTGCCAGCGGGACAGGGGGGAGCTCCTATAATTCACCCCTCCACTTT.

Only one count was recorded for this clonotype. The chain employs TRBV7-9 and TRBJ2-7, with a weak D call TRBD1 (6 bases). Germline CDR1 is SEHNR and CDR2 is FQNEAQ (reference sequence). With 4 bases removed from V and 2 bases from J, the gap between germline ends came to 15 bases. The CDR3 loop spans 15 amino acids. In nucleotides, the CDR3 is TGTGCCAGCAGCTCACCGGGACACCGGCCCTACGAGCAGTACTTC. Its translation: CASSSPGHRPYEQYF.

The chain employs TRBV7-8 and TRBJ1-6; D remains ambiguous. The V end was cut by 4 bases, the J end by 0 bases, with 13 bases between. This CDR3 spans 17 amino acids. Germline-derived CDR1 and CDR2 are SGHVS and FQNEAQ. The chain's CDR3 is CASSSKQRSSYNSPLHF. As DNA, the CDR3 is TGTGCCAGCAGCTCCAAACAGCGGAGCTCCTATAATTCACCCCTCCACTTT.